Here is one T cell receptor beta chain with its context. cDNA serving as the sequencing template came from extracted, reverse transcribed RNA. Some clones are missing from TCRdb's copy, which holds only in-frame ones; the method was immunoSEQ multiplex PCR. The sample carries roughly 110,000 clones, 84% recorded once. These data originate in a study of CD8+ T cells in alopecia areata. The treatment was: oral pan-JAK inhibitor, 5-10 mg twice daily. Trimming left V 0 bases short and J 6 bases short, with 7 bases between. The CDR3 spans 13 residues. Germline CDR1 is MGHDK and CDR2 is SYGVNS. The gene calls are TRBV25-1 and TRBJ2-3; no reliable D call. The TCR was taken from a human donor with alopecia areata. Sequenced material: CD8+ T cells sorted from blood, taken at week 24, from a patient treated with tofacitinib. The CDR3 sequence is CASSEYGRDTQYF. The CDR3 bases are TGTGCCAGCAGTGAATATGGAAGGGATACGCAGTATTTT.